Below are 28 T cell receptor beta chains sequenced from a single sample in a study of T-cell memory formation after mild COVID-19. Via MiXCR, TCRdb re-called the 5' RACE reads, giving one row per CDR3 protein. The sample contains about 620,000 distinct CDR3 sequences, roughly 18% of which appear only once. The specimen sequenced was PBMCs or a T cell subset sorted from them (not recorded which). These receptor sequences come from an adult woman who had mild COVID-19 (a few samples of this study predate the infection). Cell type and time point are not known.

The CDR3 is CARRIPGLAPDNEQFF. The DNA for the CDR3 is TGTGCCAGGCGCATTCCGGGACTAGCCCCCGACAATGAGCAGTTCTTC. The chain employs TRBV12-3 or TRBV12-4 and TRBJ2-1; the match to TRBD2 covers 9 bases. The CDR3 totals 16 residues. The junction had 14 bases not matched to a gene; V was cut back by 9 bases and J by 5 bases.

The chain links TRBV20-1 to TRBJ2-3; 12 nucleotides match TRBD1. CDR3 length: 18 residues. Trimming at V came to 6 bases and at J to 0 bases, leaving 13 bases not matched to a gene. CDR1 is DFQATT, CDR2 SNEGSKA, per germline (reference sequence). The CDR3 DNA sequence: TGCAGTGCGTCGACCGGGACAGGGGGCTCCGACAGCACAGATACGCAGTATTTT. Translation: CSASTGTGGSDSTDTQYF.

This rearrangement joins TRBV29-1 to TRBJ2-1, with 8 bases matching TRBD2. Germline V gene data show CDR1 as SQVTM and CDR2 as ANQGSEA. CDR3 length: 15 residues. V was clipped by 5 bases and J by 0 bases; unmatched bases: 6. The CDR3 DNA reads TGCAGCGTTTGGACGGGGGGGAGCTCCTACAATGAGCAGTTCTTC. It translates to CSVWTGGSSYNEQFF.

This clonotype has just a few counts. The chain uses TRBV30 and TRBJ1-5; D is ambiguous. V lost 0 bases and J lost 1, with 10 bases in between. CDR1 is GTSNPN and CDR2 is SVGIG in the germline V gene (reference sequence). The length of the CDR3 is 15 residues. The CDR3 protein is CAWSVQRLSNQPQHF. CDR3 sequence (DNA): TGTGCCTGGAGTGTACAAAGGCTAAGCAATCAGCCCCAGCATTTT.

The gene calls are TRBV10-3 and TRBJ2-3, with a possible D match to TRBD2 (5 bases). The CDR3 spans 13 residues. V was trimmed by 6 bases and J by 6 bases, leaving 13 bases between them. CDR1 and CDR2 from the germline V gene are ENHRY and SYGVKD. CDR3 sequence reads: CAIRRAAQDTQYF. CDR3 coding DNA: TGTGCCATCAGGAGGGCAGCCCAGGATACGCAGTATTTT.

This rearrangement joins TRBV7-3 to TRBJ2-2, with D unresolved. Germline V gene lookup returns CDR1 SGHTA and CDR2 FQGTGA. The CDR3 covers 16 residues. Trimming removed 0 bases at V and 5 bases at J, with 13 bases between. CDR3 protein: CASSLTGIWGTGELFF. CDR3 nucleotide sequence: TGTGCCAGCAGCTTAACCGGAATTTGGGGTACCGGGGAGCTGTTTTTT.

The sample holds a few counts of this clonotype. The chain couples TRBV25-1 to TRBJ1-2; no clear D gene. The CDR3 is made up of 14 amino acids. Germline CDR1 reads MGHDK; CDR2 reads SYGVNS. Trimming took 9 bases from V and 0 from J, leaving 14 bases between them. CDR3 nucleotide sequence: TGTGCCAGTACCCCGGCGGGGTCTAACTATGGCTACACCTTC. This translates into CASTPAGSNYGYTF.

This clonotype was observed a handful of times. The gene calls are TRBV7-8 and TRBJ1-2; D is possibly TRBD1 (6 bases). With 6 bases removed from V and 6 bases from J, the gap between germline ends came to 20 bases. CDR1 is SGHVS, CDR2 FQNEAQ, per germline. The CDR3 runs 15 residues. CDR3: CASSSQDRLGDGYTF. The CDR3 DNA follows: TGTGCCAGCAGTTCACAAGACAGGCTAGGAGATGGCTACACCTTC.

This clonotype has just one count. The J gene is TRBJ2-7, the V gene TRBV6-2 or TRBV6-3; 8 bases are a match to TRBD2. The length of the CDR3 is 16 residues. CDR1 is MNHEY, CDR2 SVGEGT, per germline. V lost 2 bases to trimming and J lost 0 bases; unmatched junction nucleotides: 6. The CDR3 DNA sequence: TGTGCCAGCAGTTACCCTACTAGCGGAGCCTCCTACGAGCAGTACTTC. Protein sequence: CASSYPTSGASYEQYF.

There are a few counts of this clonotype. The V call is TRBV3-1, the J call TRBJ1-1; D might be TRBD1 (5 bases). Trimming removed 0 bases from V and 7 bases from J, with 12 bases in between. The CDR3 contains 14 residues. The germline CDR1 and CDR2 sequences are LGHDT and YNNKEL (reference sequence). CDR3 in amino acids: CASSQDGGRIEAFF. CDR3 in DNA: TGTGCCAGCAGCCAAGATGGGGGACGGATTGAAGCTTTCTTT.

In regard to this clonotype: A much larger clone sits a single nucleotide away, making a read error possible. The chain employs TRBV5-1 and TRBJ2-3, with TRBD2 as a possible D gene (6 bases). The germline gives CDR1 SGHRS, CDR2 YFSETQ. Trimming left V 4 bases short and J 0 bases short, with 9 bases between. The CDR3 is made up of 14 amino acids. The CDR3 loop is CASSKSGSTDTQYF. The CDR3 DNA follows: TGCGCCAGCAGCAAGAGCGGGAGCACAGATACGCAGTATTTT.

This clonotype was counted only a few times. This chain uses TRBV12-3 or TRBV12-4 with TRBJ2-7, with TRBD2 matching over 13 bases. CDR3 size: 16 residues. Losses at the gene ends were 0 bases for V and 5 bases for J; bases not matched to a gene: 4. The CDR3 nucleotides read TGTGCCAGCAGTTTAGCACTAGCGGGGGGGTCCCACGAGCAGTACTTC. Translated: CASSLALAGGSHEQYF.

This clonotype was seen a handful of times. V is TRBV7-3 and J is TRBJ1-3, with D unclear. This CDR3 has 15 residues. Trimming stripped 5 bases from V and 3 bases from J, with 14 bases between. Per the germline V gene, CDR1 is SGHTA and CDR2 is FQGTGA. The CDR3 DNA is TGTGCCAGCAGCCTGGCGGTTTTGGGTGGAAACACCATATATTTT. This translates into CASSLAVLGGNTIYF.

The chain combines TRBV5-1 with TRBJ2-3; D is possibly TRBD2 (5 bases). CDR3 size: 15 residues. In germline, CDR1 is SGHRS, CDR2 YFSETQ. V lost 5 bases, J lost 1 base, and 14 bases lay in between. CDR3 nucleotides: TGCGCCAGCAGGGGAAGCGGTACCCGCACAGATACGCAGTATTTT. Protein sequence: CASRGSGTRTDTQYF.

This chain connects TRBV7-8 to TRBJ2-1; 7 bases match TRBD2. The CDR3 contains 16 residues. Unmatched junction bases numbered 5, after V lost 3 bases and J lost 0 bases. Per germline, CDR1 SGHVS and CDR2 FQNEAQ. The CDR3 sequence is CASSFRLAVSYNEQFF. As DNA, the CDR3 is TGTGCCAGCAGCTTTCGGCTAGCGGTCTCCTACAATGAGCAGTTCTTC.

This clonotype showed up just a few times. The chain carries TRBV3-1 and TRBJ2-2; D is perhaps TRBD1 (6 bases). The CDR3 covers 15 residues. Trimming took 6 bases from V and 6 from J, leaving 17 bases between them. Germline CDR1 is LGHDT and CDR2 is YNNKEL (reference sequence). CDR3 bases: TGTGCCAGCAGTCAGACAGGTGTGGCTTCCGGGGAGCTGTTTTTT. Its protein product is CASSQTGVASGELFF.

The CDR3 DNA reads as TGTGCCAGCAGTGAAAGGGGGGCCGGGTACGAGCAGTACTTC. This encodes CASSERGAGYEQYF. This rearrangement joins TRBV2 to TRBJ2-7, with D possibly called TRBD1 or TRBD2 (6 bases each). V was trimmed by 2 bases and J by 4 bases, leaving 12 bases between them. The CDR3 contains 14 residues. Germline V CDR1 and CDR2: SNHLY, FYNNEI.

This clonotype was seen many times. The rearrangement joins TRBV6-1 to TRBJ2-7; possible D gene TRBD1, 5 bases. Germline loops: CDR1 MNHNS, CDR2 SASEGT. This CDR3 has 15 residues. Trimming took off 1 base at V and 0 bases at J, with 10 bases between the two ends. The CDR3 nucleotides are TGTGCCAGCAGTGAAGAACAGGCATCCTCCTACGAGCAGTACTTC. Translated: CASSEEQASSYEQYF.

This clonotype appeared a few times. The rearrangement links TRBV4-2 to TRBJ2-1; weak D call: TRBD2 (6 bases). Germline CDR1 reads LGHNA; CDR2 reads YNFKEQ. V gave up 3 bases and J gave up 0 bases, with 15 bases separating them. The CDR3 spans 17 residues. For the CDR3, the DNA is TGTGCCAGCAGCCAGTGGAGGGAAGGTGGCTCCTACAATGAGCAGTTCTTC. Translation gives CASSQWREGGSYNEQFF.

The rearrangement joins TRBV2 to TRBJ2-3; 11 positions agree with TRBD2. CDR1 and CDR2 from the germline V gene are SNHLY and FYNNEI. The trim removed 3 bases at V and 0 bases at J, leaving 11 bases unmatched. CDR3 length: 19 amino acids. The CDR3 coding sequence is TGTGCCAGCAGTGACTTGGTGGGGACTAGCGGCTCTAGCACAGATACGCAGTATTTT. This translates into CASSDLVGTSGSSTDTQYF.

This clonotype showed up just a few times. The chain has TRBV19 and TRBJ1-4; 10 nucleotides agree with TRBD1. V lost 3 bases to trimming and J lost 7 bases; unmatched junction nucleotides: 5. The CDR3 has 15 amino acids. Germline CDR1 and CDR2: LNHDA and SQIVND (reference sequence). The CDR3 nucleotides read TGTGCCAGTAGTATGGGGGACAGGGGAAGTGAAAAACTGTTTTTT. This codes for CASSMGDRGSEKLFF.

This clonotype was seen repeatedly, ten times or more. The chain carries TRBV6-6 and TRBJ2-2; D remains unclear. CDR3 size: 16 residues. Germline values: CDR1 MNHNY, CDR2 SVGAGI (reference sequence). V gave up 7 bases and J gave up 1 base, with 16 bases separating them. The CDR3 region has the DNA TGTGCCAGCATCTTGTCGCCCGCGATGAACACCGGGGAGCTGTTTTTT. Amino acids: CASILSPAMNTGELFF.

The CDR3 here is CASSSRDSRTYEQYF. CDR3 in DNA: TGCGCCAGCAGCTCCCGGGACAGCCGTACCTACGAGCAGTACTTC. The rearrangement joins TRBV5-1 to TRBJ2-7; TRBD1 agrees at 7 bases. The ends lost 3 bases at V and 2 bases at J; junction bases unmatched: 8. The CDR3 has 15 residues. The V gene's germline CDR1 is SGHRS and CDR2 YFSETQ.

V is TRBV4-2 and J is TRBJ2-7; 7 nucleotides line up with TRBD1. J lost 6 bases, V lost 4 bases, and 3 bases had no gene match. Germline CDR1 LGHNA, CDR2 YNFKEQ. The CDR3 spans 12 residues. DNA of the CDR3: TGTGCCAGCAGCCCGACAGGGCTCGAGCAGTACTTC. This codes for CASSPTGLEQYF.

This clonotype was counted a few times. The chain couples TRBV5-1 to TRBJ1-1, with 8 nucleotides matching TRBD1. CDR1 is SGHRS, CDR2 YFSETQ, per germline. The CDR3 is 16 residues long. The V gene end was trimmed by 0 bases and the J gene end by 5 bases; junction bases not matched to a gene: 9. CDR3 coding DNA: TGCGCCAGCAGCTTGGCCGTTCAGGGGGCCGGGACTGAAGCTTTCTTT. This translates into CASSLAVQGAGTEAFF.

This clonotype was counted ten times or more. V usage is TRBV12-3 or TRBV12-4 and J usage is TRBJ2-1; 9 bases match TRBD2. This CDR3 is 15 amino acids long. V lost 7 bases, J lost 0 bases, and 4 bases stayed unmatched. This chain's CDR3 is CASTLTSGSYNEQFF. The CDR3 DNA is TGTGCCAGCACCTTGACTAGCGGCTCCTACAATGAGCAGTTCTTC.

There are a few counts of this clonotype. The chain links TRBV12-3 or TRBV12-4 to TRBJ2-1; D is unclear. V was clipped by 5 bases and J by 5 bases, with 19 bases between them. This CDR3 is 16 amino acids long. CDR3 sequence: CASSPPDGLWNNEQFF. CDR3 coding DNA: TGTGCCAGCAGTCCCCCGGATGGGCTCTGGAACAATGAGCAGTTCTTC.

The chain joins TRBV18 to TRBJ2-1; D is perhaps TRBD2 (6 bases). The CDR3 is 14 residues long. Trimming left V 2 bases short and J 6 bases short, with 11 bases between. CDR1 KGHSH and CDR2 LQKENI come from the germline V gene. The CDR3 sequence is CASSPGGAINEQFF. In nucleotides, the CDR3 is TGTGCCAGCTCACCAGGCGGGGCAATCAATGAGCAGTTCTTC.